A selection of T cell receptor beta chains follows, all from one sample in a study of CD8+ T cells in alopecia areata. Sequenced by immunoSEQ multiplex PCR; TCRdb stores in-frame clones only, minus some. The table records approximately 120,000 clones, about 50% of them present only once. Sequencing was carried out using NKG2D-low CD8+ T cells sorted from blood. These receptors were collected from a human donor with alopecia areata. CDR3s include the opening cysteine and the closing phenylalanine or tryptophan. The D gene is left open where the match is weak. Only part of the rows carry a size: once, few, many, or a class if the clone is expanded.

cdr3_aa cdr3_nt clone_size v_call d_call j_call
CASSQDSLSEQYF TGTGCCAGCAGCCAAGATTCCTTGAGCGAGCAGTACTTC many TRBV14 - TRBJ2-7
CASSPSRDEQYF TGCGCCAGCAGCCCGTCCAGGGACGAGCAGTACTTC - TRBV4-1 - TRBJ2-7
CALRQGGDTEAFF TGTGCCCTTCGACAGGGAGGGGATACTGAAGCTTTCTTT - TRBV2 TRBD1 TRBJ1-1
CARSQEGYYEQYF TGCGCCCGCTCGCAGGAGGGATACTACGAGCAGTACTTC - TRBV23-1 - TRBJ2-7
CSVDVRFPDTQYF TGCAGCGTTGATGTAAGGTTTCCAGATACGCAGTATTTT few TRBV29-1 - TRBJ2-3
CASSQTTGVPYF TGTGCCAGCAGCCAGACGACAGGAGTTCCGTACTTC - TRBV14 - TRBJ2-7
CAWSGPYEQYF TGTGCCTGGAGTGGGCCGTACGAGCAGTACTTC - TRBV30 - TRBJ2-7
CASSPAGTYEQYF TGTGCCAGCAGCCCCGCGGGAACCTACGAGCAGTACTTC few TRBV7-9 - TRBJ2-7
CAISELAAEETQYF TGTGCCATCAGTGAGTTAGCGGCAGAAGAGACCCAGTACTTC - TRBV10-3 - TRBJ2-5
CASSTTIVNGYTF TGTGCCAGCAGCACGACAATTGTTAATGGCTACACCTTC - TRBV7-9 - TRBJ1-2
CASTGSSYEQYF TGTGCCAGTACAGGGTCGTCCTACGAGCAGTACTTC - TRBV27 - TRBJ2-7
CASSSQWGGESYEQYF TGTGCCAGCAGCTCCCAGTGGGGCGGGGAATCCTACGAGCAGTACTTC - TRBV5-6 - TRBJ2-7
CSVEPGTGETQYF TGCAGCGTTGAACCCGGGACAGGGGAGACCCAGTACTTC few TRBV29-1 TRBD1 TRBJ2-5
CAWTSGELLNIQYF TGTGCCTGGACGTCGGGGGAGCTACTAAACATTCAGTACTTC many TRBV30 - TRBJ2-4
CSVDLGGGYTF TGCAGCGTTGACTTGGGGGGCGGCTACACCTTC - TRBV29-1 - TRBJ1-2
CASSLSGQGEQYF TGTGCCAGCAGCTTAAGCGGACAGGGCGAGCAGTACTTC - TRBV7-9 TRBD1 TRBJ2-7
CASSTPLGNEQYF TGTGCCAGCAGTACACCCCTGGGGAATGAGCAGTACTTC - TRBV6-5 - TRBJ2-7
CASSSGTGGADTQYF TGTGCCAGCAGCTCCGGGACAGGGGGCGCAGATACGCAGTATTTT few TRBV14 TRBD1 TRBJ2-3
CASSLYSYEQYF TGTGCCAGCAGCTTGTATTCCTACGAGCAGTACTTC - TRBV5-6 - TRBJ2-7
CSVGVSGNTGELFF TGCAGCGTTGGCGTTAGTGGGAACACCGGGGAGCTGTTTTTT few TRBV29-1 - TRBJ2-2
CASGQVEGYTF TGTGCCAGTGGACAGGTTGAAGGCTACACCTTC few TRBV7-2 TRBD1 TRBJ1-2
CASSYSGWNEQFF TGTGCCAGCAGTTACTCTGGGTGGAATGAGCAGTTCTTC - TRBV6-5 - TRBJ2-1
CAWSETGNEQFF TGTGCCTGGAGTGAAACAGGGAATGAGCAGTTCTTC - TRBV30 - TRBJ2-1
CASSLERGGVYEQYF TGTGCCAGCAGCTTAGAGCGGGGGGGCGTGTACGAGCAGTACTTC - TRBV7-6 TRBD2 TRBJ2-7
CSVEAEVRRNEQFF TGCAGCGTTGAGGCGGAGGTTCGGAGGAATGAGCAGTTCTTC - TRBV29-1 - TRBJ2-1
CASRGLGGELFF TGTGCCAGCAGAGGGCTGGGAGGGGAGCTGTTTTTT - TRBV2 - TRBJ2-2
CSVEETTGISGANVLTF TGCAGCGTTGAAGAAACGACAGGAATCTCTGGGGCCAACGTCCTGACTTTC - TRBV29-1 - TRBJ2-6
CASSVSLGPTTIYF TGCGCCAGCAGTGTTTCTCTGGGGCCCACCACCATATATTTT few TRBV4-1 - TRBJ1-3
CASSPYRQLTDTQYF TGTGCCAGCAGTCCATACAGGCAACTCACAGATACGCAGTATTTT once TRBV27 - TRBJ2-3
CASSTAYTGELFF TGTGCCAGCAGTACAGCCTACACCGGGGAGCTGTTTTTT - TRBV2 - TRBJ2-2
CASSQGVSYEQYF TGCGCCAGCAGCCAAGGGGTCAGTTACGAGCAGTACTTC few TRBV4-1 - TRBJ2-7
CSVQVDTQYF TGCAGCGTTCAGGTGGATACGCAGTATTTT - TRBV29-1 - TRBJ2-3
CASSVVVGPQETQYF TGTGCCAGCAGCGTAGTTGTGGGACCTCAAGAGACCCAGTACTTC - TRBV9 - TRBJ2-5
CAWNSLNTEAFF TGTGCCTGGAACAGCCTGAACACTGAAGCTTTCTTT - TRBV30 - TRBJ1-1
CAWRPEGGGTGELFF TGTGCCTGGAGGCCGGAAGGGGGGGGCACCGGGGAGCTGTTTTTT - TRBV30 - TRBJ2-2
CASREGRYEQYF TGTGCCAGCAGGGAGGGGAGGTACGAGCAGTACTTC - TRBV28 - TRBJ2-7
CSVEGGGGYEQYF TGCAGCGTTGAAGGGGGAGGGGGCTACGAGCAGTACTTC few TRBV29-1 - TRBJ2-7
CASTLRDSQETQYF TGCGCCAGCACCCTAAGGGACAGTCAAGAGACCCAGTACTTC - TRBV23-1 TRBD1 TRBJ2-5
CASSLYGEQLFF TGTGCCAGCAGTTTATACGGGGAGCAGCTGTTTTTT few TRBV27 - TRBJ2-2
CASSVDGATETQYF TGTGCCAGCAGCGTAGATGGAGCTACAGAGACCCAGTACTTC - TRBV9 - TRBJ2-5
CASSLAGTGGPGANVLTF TGTGCCAGCAGCTTAGCCGGGACAGGGGGCCCTGGGGCCAACGTCCTGACTTTC few TRBV7-9 TRBD1 TRBJ2-6
CSVEVENTEAFF TGCAGCGTTGAGGTGGAGAACACTGAAGCTTTCTTT few TRBV29-1 - TRBJ1-1
CSVGVGTPYEQYF TGCAGCGTTGGGGTGGGGACCCCCTACGAGCAGTACTTC few TRBV29-1 - TRBJ2-7
CASSPLSTDTQYF TGCGCCAGCAGCCCCCTTAGCACAGATACGCAGTATTTT - TRBV4-1 - TRBJ2-3
CSAETGADGYTF TGCAGCGCCGAGACAGGGGCGGATGGCTACACCTTC - TRBV29-1 TRBD1 TRBJ1-2
CASSFDRGNNEQFF TGTGCCAGCAGCTTTGACAGAGGGAACAATGAGCAGTTCTTC - TRBV5-4 - TRBJ2-1
CASSESDSVSYEQYF TGTGCCAGCAGTGAATCGGACAGCGTCTCCTACGAGCAGTACTTC few TRBV25-1 - TRBJ2-7
CASSLVNEQFF TGTGCCAGCAGTTTGGTTAATGAGCAGTTCTTC few TRBV28 - TRBJ2-1
CASSQDWLAGVDTQYF TGCGCCAGCAGCCAAGATTGGCTAGCGGGAGTCGATACGCAGTATTTT - TRBV4-3 TRBD2 TRBJ2-3
CSVEAGELFF TGCAGCGTTGAGGCCGGGGAGCTGTTTTTT few TRBV29-1 - TRBJ2-2